The present TCR beta chain was sequenced within a study of blood T cell repertoires in COVID-19. Background on the study: Specimens from acute and convalescent COVID-19 originated in the United States, Italy and Spain. PBMCs, B-cell-depleted T cells, or T cells were the source of the cDNA or gDNA that made up the material.

The CDR3 is 14 residues long. The germline gives CDR1 MRHNA, CDR2 SNTAGT. With 5 bases removed from V and 3 bases from J, the gap between germline ends came to 10 bases. Original analysis: Amplification with reference gene primers provided the estimates of nucleated cell counts. Sequenced by immunoSEQ multiplex PCR; TCRdb stores in-frame clones only, minus some. The V and J calls and clone size were taken over from that table, and D and trimming were inferred from the DNA. The repertoire holds 140,000 to 150,000 clones, about nine tenths seen once, with over 0.85% in the top ten. The sample comprised peripheral blood. The V call is TRBV6-4, the J call TRBJ2-2, with D tentatively TRBD1 (5 bases). The receptor's source is a woman aged 45-65 years with acute or convalescent COVID-19. CDR3 amino acids: CASSHQGDTGELFF. In nucleotides, the CDR3 is TGTGCCAGCAGTCATCAGGGTGACACCGGGGAGCTGTTTTTT.